These 27 T cell receptor beta chains came from one sample sequenced in a study of cytomegalovirus exposure and HLA in healthy donors. The PCR employed 60 Vbeta primers together with 13 Jbeta primers. TCRdb keeps only in-frame clones here, not all; method: immunoSEQ multiplex PCR. The top ten hold around 3.9% of the sample, which has approximately 110,000 clones, around 79% seen once. The sequencing sample was made of PBMCs. The receptors were gathered from a woman in her 40s in good health and CMV-seronegative.

The rearrangement uses TRBV18 and TRBJ2-6, with 8 bases identical to TRBD2. Trimming cost V 0 bases and J 5 bases; bases outside gene matches: 9. The CDR3 is 18 amino acids. Germline CDR1 KGHSH, CDR2 LQKENI. The DNA of the CDR3 is TGTGCCAGCTCACCACCGCGCACTAGCGGCTTTAGGGCCAACGTCCTGACTTTC. Translated, it gives CASSPPRTSGFRANVLTF. The full variable domain, its missing parts supplied by reference TRBV18 and TRBJ2-6, is NAGVMQNPRHLVRRRGQEARLRCSPMKGHSHVYWYRQLPEEGLKFMVYLQKENIIDESGMPKERFSAEFPKEGPSILRIQQVVRGDSAAYFCASSPPRTSGFRANVLTFGAGSRLTVL.

This clone was counted between two and nine times. V gene TRBV5-1 combines with J gene TRBJ2-5; TRBD2 matches 13 bases. The CDR3 is made up of 15 amino acids. V was pared by 0 bases and J by 4 bases, with 0 bases of the junction left unmatched. The germline gives CDR1 SGHRS, CDR2 YFSETQ. This CDR3 is CASSLGTSGRETQYF. CDR3 in DNA: TGCGCCAGCAGCTTGGGGACTAGCGGGAGAGAGACCCAGTACTTC.

The gene calls are TRBV27 and TRBJ1-1; possibly TRBD1 for D (5 bases). This CDR3 is built from 16 residues. Germline loops: CDR1 MNHEY, CDR2 SMNVEV (reference sequence). The V gene lost 3 bases and the J gene lost 0 bases, with 14 bases spanning the gap. The DNA for the CDR3 is TGTGCCAGCAGTTTGGGAATCGGGGGGATGAACACTGAAGCTTTCTTT. This gives the protein CASSLGIGGMNTEAFF.

CDR3: CAWSEGTSVSNEQFF. The DNA of the CDR3 is TGTGCCTGGAGTGAGGGGACTAGCGTCAGCAATGAGCAGTTCTTC. This chain links TRBV30 with TRBJ2-1; 10 bases match TRBD2. The CDR3 runs to 15 residues. With 1 base clipped from V and 6 bases from J, the junction kept 6 bases outside the gene matches. Per the germline V gene, CDR1 is GTSNPN and CDR2 is SVGIG (reference sequence).

The chain uses TRBV5-1 and TRBJ2-1; D might be TRBD1 (6 bases). The length of the CDR3 is 15 residues. Germline values: CDR1 SGHRS, CDR2 YFSETQ. V was cut by 0 bases and J by 9 bases, with 16 bases left in between. The DNA for the CDR3 is TGCGCCAGCAGCTTGGGACAGGTGGGTCAGGGTGAGCAGTTCTTC. This gives the protein CASSLGQVGQGEQFF.

The genes are TRBV7-9 and TRBJ1-5; weak D call: TRBD1 (5 bases). Per the germline V gene, CDR1 is SEHNR and CDR2 is FQNEAQ (reference sequence). The V end lost 4 bases, the J end lost 7 bases, and 11 bases lay between the germline ends. CDR3 size: 13 residues. CDR3 sequence (DNA): TGTGCCAGCAGCTCCGGAGGGGACCAGCCCCAGCATTTT. Residues: CASSSGGDQPQHF. Full variable domain (outside the CDR3, taken from reference TRBV7-9 and TRBJ1-5): DTGVSQNPRHKITKRGQNVTFRCDPISEHNRLYWYRQTLGQGPEFLTYFQNEAQLEKSRLLSDRFSAERPKGSFSTLEIQRTEQGDSAMYLCASSSGGDQPQHFGDGTRLSIL.

This clone was picked up a small number of times. The CDR3 DNA follows: TGCGCCAGCAGCCAAGAATCCGGGACTAGTGATTGGGCTGAGCAGTTCTTC. Protein sequence: CASSQESGTSDWAEQFF. The chain uses TRBV4-1 and TRBJ2-1; 8 bases map to TRBD2. Per germline, CDR1 MGHRA and CDR2 YSYEKL. The CDR3 is 17 residues long. V was clipped by 0 bases and J by 9 bases; unmatched bases: 13.

This clone was recorded only once. The V gene is TRBV19, the J gene TRBJ1-1, with 7 bases aligning to TRBD1. The CDR3 loop spans 14 amino acids. From germline, CDR1 is LNHDA and CDR2 SQIVND (reference sequence). J gave up 4 bases and V 6 bases, and 8 bases lay outside the gene matches. The CDR3 protein is CASRNDRVGTEAFF. CDR3 in DNA: TGTGCCAGTAGGAATGACAGGGTCGGCACTGAAGCTTTCTTT.

This clone occurred once. The chain uses TRBV4-1 and TRBJ1-3; TRBD1 matches 9 bases. The CDR3 is 15 amino acids. Germline V CDR1 and CDR2: MGHRA, YSYEKL. Trimming at V came to 2 bases and at J to 4 bases, leaving 3 bases not matched to a gene. This CDR3 is CASSQYRGPGNTIYF. The CDR3 region has the DNA TGCGCCAGCAGCCAATACAGGGGGCCCGGAAACACCATATATTTT.

This clone has only one observation. This chain uses TRBV9 with TRBJ2-3; the match to TRBD2 covers 8 bases. Looked up from germline, CDR1 is SGDLS and CDR2 is YYNGEE. The junction had 9 bases not matched to a gene; V was cut back by 0 bases and J by 0 bases. The CDR3 length is 18 residues. The DNA of the CDR3 is TGTGCCAGCAGCGTAGGCAATAGCGGGGTCCCTAGCACAGATACGCAGTATTTT. Translated, it gives CASSVGNSGVPSTDTQYF.

The chain uses TRBV7-2 and TRBJ2-3; TRBD2 matches at 11 bases. Germline assignment: CDR1 SGHTA and CDR2 FQGNSA. Trimming removed 5 bases from V and 6 bases from J; junction bases left unmatched: 4. The CDR3 extends over 14 amino acids. This CDR3 reads CASSILAGGDTQYF. DNA of the CDR3: TGTGCCAGCAGCATCCTAGCGGGGGGTGATACGCAGTATTTT.

This clone came up once. The J gene is TRBJ2-7, the V gene TRBV28, with 9 nucleotides matching TRBD2. The germline gives CDR1 MDHEN, CDR2 SYDVKM. The V and J ends lost 2 bases and 5 bases, in that order; junction bases with no gene match: 4. CDR3 length equals 14 residues. The CDR3 DNA follows: TGTGCCAGCAGTTTAGGCGGGAGGGCGGACGAGCAGTACTTC. Translated: CASSLGGRADEQYF.

This clone was counted a single time. This rearrangement joins TRBV6-6 to TRBJ2-7; TRBD2 is a possible D gene (6 bases). Trimming took 10 bases from V and 3 from J, leaving 16 bases between them. CDR1 and CDR2 (germline): MNHNY, SVGAGI (reference sequence). The CDR3 spans 13 residues. The CDR3 sequence: CATLEGHNYEQYF. CDR3 coding DNA: TGTGCCACCCTGGAGGGGCATAACTACGAGCAGTACTTC.

This chain uses TRBV7-9 with TRBJ1-6; D is possibly TRBD1 (5 bases). Trimming took 4 bases from V and 9 from J, leaving 13 bases between them. Germline assignment: CDR1 SEHNR and CDR2 FQNEAQ (reference sequence). The CDR3 has 14 amino acids. The CDR3 DNA follows: TGTGCCAGCAGCTCCTCGCAGGGAGGTTCACCCCTCCACTTT. It translates to CASSSSQGGSPLHF.

This rearrangement joins TRBV2 to TRBJ1-5; D might be TRBD1 (5 bases). This CDR3 comprises 14 residues. The V end lost 4 bases, the J end lost 5 bases, and 12 bases lay between the germline ends. Germline loops: CDR1 SNHLY, CDR2 FYNNEI. The CDR3 nucleotides read TGTGCCAGCAGTGCCACAGGTTCCTATCAGCCCCAGCATTTT. The encoded protein is CASSATGSYQPQHF.

The chain combines TRBV5-1 with TRBJ2-2; 7 bases map to TRBD1. The CDR3 covers 14 residues. Germline V gene lookup returns CDR1 SGHRS and CDR2 YFSETQ. Trimming cost V 8 bases and J 4 bases; bases outside gene matches: 8. The DNA of the CDR3 is TGCGCCAGTACCTCAGGGGGTCCCACCGGGGAGCTGTTTTTT. Translating it yields CASTSGGPTGELFF.

The rearrangement links TRBV5-4 to TRBJ2-3, with TRBD2 as a possible D gene (5 bases). The V gene lost 5 bases and the J gene lost 2 bases, with 18 bases spanning the gap. This CDR3 has 16 amino acids. Germline V gene sequence: CDR1 SGHNT, CDR2 YYREEE (reference sequence). The CDR3 protein is CASRYNGESVTDTQYF. CDR3 DNA sequence: TGTGCCAGCAGATATAACGGGGAATCGGTCACAGATACGCAGTATTTT.

This clone was detected only once. The chain carries TRBV7-6 and TRBJ2-7; 7 positions agree with TRBD2. This CDR3 is built from 15 residues. Germline-derived CDR1 and CDR2 are SGHVS and FNYEAQ. The V segment lost 5 bases and the J segment 3 bases; nucleotides outside the gene matches: 10. CDR3 residues: CASSETTSLNYEQYF. CDR3 nucleotide sequence: TGTGCCAGCAGCGAAACGACTAGCTTAAACTACGAGCAGTACTTC.

CDR3 sequence (DNA): TGTGCCAGCTCAGGGACAGAGAAAAACATTCAGTACTTC. Residues: CASSGTEKNIQYF. This chain connects TRBV18 to TRBJ2-4; the match to TRBD1 covers 7 bases. This CDR3 comprises 13 residues. The junction had 2 bases not matched to a gene; V was cut back by 5 bases and J by 4 bases. Germline V lookup: CDR1 KGHSH, CDR2 LQKENI. Combining the CDR3 with reference TRBV18 and TRBJ2-4 gives the whole variable domain NAGVMQNPRHLVRRRGQEARLRCSPMKGHSHVYWYRQLPEEGLKFMVYLQKENIIDESGMPKERFSAEFPKEGPSILRIQQVVRGDSAAYFCASSGTEKNIQYFGAGTRLSVL.

Only one count was recorded for this clone. CDR3 residues: CASSVLGLGYGYTF. The CDR3 DNA reads as TGTGCCAGCAGCGTCTTGGGGCTAGGCTATGGCTACACCTTC. The V and J genes are TRBV9 and TRBJ1-2; possible D gene TRBD1, 5 bases. The CDR3 consists of 14 residues. Germline CDR1 and CDR2: SGDLS and YYNGEE. V shed 2 bases and J shed 4 bases, with 12 bases lying between them. Based on the CDR3 plus reference TRBV9 and TRBJ1-2, the full variable domain is DSGVTQTPKHLITATGQRVTLRCSPRSGDLSVYWYQQSLDQGLQFLIQYYNGEERAKGNILERFSAQQFPDLHSELNLSSLELGDSALYFCASSVLGLGYGYTFGSGTRLTVV.

This sequence joins TRBV11-3 and TRBJ1-3; D is unresolved. The CDR3 runs 11 residues. V lost 10 bases and J lost 7, with 11 bases in between. Germline-derived CDR1 and CDR2 are SGHNT and YENEEA. CDR3 bases: TGTGCCATTCATCTCCAGAACACCATATATTTT. Residues: CAIHLQNTIYF.

This clone was recorded once. The chain uses TRBV19 and TRBJ1-1; 8 bases fit TRBD1. Germline V CDR1 and CDR2: LNHDA, SQIVND (reference sequence). Losses at the gene ends were 3 bases for V and 3 bases for J; bases not matched to a gene: 6. This CDR3 comprises 15 residues. CDR3 nucleotides: TGTGCCAGTAGTATTGCGACAGGGGCACACACTGAAGCTTTCTTT. As protein: CASSIATGAHTEAFF. Full variable domain (outside the CDR3, taken from reference TRBV19 and TRBJ1-1): DGGITQSPKYLFRKEGQNVTLSCEQNLNHDAMYWYRQDPGQGLRLIYYSQIVNDFQKGDIAEGYSVSREKKESFPLTVTSAQKNPTAFYLCASSIATGAHTEAFFGQGTRLTVV.

This sequence joins TRBV19 and TRBJ1-2, with 7 bases fitting TRBD1. The V gene end was trimmed by 6 bases and the J gene end by 7 bases; junction bases not matched to a gene: 11. This CDR3 spans 14 amino acids. Germline CDR1 reads LNHDA; CDR2 reads SQIVND (reference sequence). The CDR3 loop reads CASRRDRDRSGYTF. CDR3 coding DNA: TGTGCCAGTAGACGCGACAGGGATCGGTCTGGCTACACCTTC.

V is TRBV6-1 and J is TRBJ2-3, with 8 nucleotides matching TRBD1. The V gene end was trimmed by 6 bases and the J gene end by 4 bases; junction bases not matched to a gene: 3. CDR1 and CDR2 (germline): MNHNS, SASEGT. The CDR3 has 13 amino acids. In DNA, the CDR3 is TGTGCCAGCAGGGAACAGGGGGCAGATACGCAGTATTTT. Translating gives CASREQGADTQYF.

On this clone: Sequence at one end of the junction differs from germline and may be a read error. The gene calls are TRBV7-7 and TRBJ2-5; D perhaps matches TRBD2 (7 bases). Germline CDR1 SSHAT, CDR2 FNYEAQ (reference sequence). The CDR3 loop spans 13 amino acids. The CDR3 here is CASSLLGGGTQYF. The CDR3 DNA reads as TGTGCTAGCAGCTTGCTGGGAGGGGGGACCCAGTACTTC.

This clone showed up just a few times. The chain joins TRBV10-3 to TRBJ2-5; 14 nucleotides align to TRBD2. V was clipped by 5 bases and J by 4 bases; unmatched bases: 9. Germline V gives CDR1 ENHRY, CDR2 SYGVKD. The CDR3 has 17 amino acids. The CDR3 reads CAISSIGTSGRSETQYF. The DNA of the CDR3 is TGTGCCATCAGTTCCATCGGGACTAGCGGGAGATCAGAGACCCAGTACTTC.

The rearrangement joins TRBV6-5 to TRBJ2-2, with no clear D. The CDR3 runs 15 residues. V was shortened by 0 bases and J by 8 bases, with 13 bases between the two germline ends. Germline V lookup: CDR1 MNHEY, CDR2 SVGAGI. CDR3 sequence: CASSYSTPFEGELFF. CDR3 DNA sequence: TGTGCCAGCAGTTACTCCACCCCCTTTGAGGGGGAGCTGTTTTTT.